A single sample is the source of the 22 T cell receptor beta chains below, sequenced in a study of a mutant IDH1 vaccine in newly diagnosed glioma. The time point here: week 47, end of study. Each dose delivered 300 ug of mutant IDH1 20-mer peptide subcutaneously with imiquimod. The antigens of these receptors remain unknown. Repertoires were generated with immunoSEQ multiplex PCR, while TCRdb's copy carries only in-frame clones and drops some. The profile shows about 59,000 clones, around 86% of them singletons. Source: PBMCs, taken from a glioma patient whose treatment included an IDH1 peptide vaccine. These receptors were taken from a man aged 30 to 45 with glioma.

This clone was found many times. The chain recombines TRBV5-1 with TRBJ2-7; D gene ambiguous. The V end was cut by 2 bases, the J end by 2 bases, with 11 bases between. Germline V CDR1 and CDR2: SGHRS, YFSETQ. The CDR3 has 14 amino acids. DNA of the CDR3: TGCGCCAGCAGCTTAGTCGTCAGCCCCTACGAGCAGTACTTC. It translates to CASSLVVSPYEQYF. Supplemented by reference TRBV5-1 and TRBJ2-7, the full variable domain reads KAGVTQTPRYLIKTRGQQVTLSCSPISGHRSVSWYQQTPGQGLQFLFEYFSETQRNKGNFPGRFSGRQFSNSRSEMNVSTLELGDSALYLCASSLVVSPYEQYFGPGTRLTVT.

The V gene is TRBV5-6, the J gene TRBJ2-3; a weak D match, TRBD2 (5 bases). V was cut by 4 bases and J by 1 base, with 10 bases left in between. Germline CDR1 reads SGHDT; CDR2 reads YYEEEE. The CDR3 totals 14 residues. The CDR3, as DNA: TGTGCCAGCAGCGGACGGCGGGGCACAGATACGCAGTATTTT. Its translation is CASSGRRGTDTQYF.

The CDR3: CASSGGERGVTDTQYF. The CDR3 nucleotides are TGTGCCAGCAGCGGCGGGGAGCGGGGGGTCACAGATACGCAGTATTTT. This chain connects TRBV5-4 to TRBJ2-3; the match to TRBD2 covers 9 bases. Germline CDR1 is SGHNT and CDR2 is YYREEE (reference sequence). The CDR3 totals 16 residues. V lost 4 bases, J lost 2 bases, and 8 bases stayed unmatched.

This clone was seen only once. The chain recombines TRBV7-9 with TRBJ2-1; TRBD2 agrees at 11 bases. Germline V gives CDR1 SEHNR, CDR2 FQNEAQ (reference sequence). Trimming cost V 5 bases and J 7 bases; bases outside gene matches: 7. This CDR3 has 15 residues. The CDR3 DNA follows: TGTGCCAGCAGCATGGGACTAGCGGTGGGTAATGAGCAGTTCTTC. Translated: CASSMGLAVGNEQFF.

The genes are TRBV18 and TRBJ1-5; D gene uncertain. Germline CDR1 and CDR2: KGHSH and LQKENI. The CDR3 covers 14 residues. V dropped 2 bases and J dropped 9 bases, with 14 bases sitting between them. CDR3 coding DNA: TGTGCCAGCTCACCAAATACGGGTTTGGTGCCCCAGCATTTT. It encodes CASSPNTGLVPQHF.

V gene TRBV27 combines with J gene TRBJ1-2; TRBD1 matches 7 bases. With 5 bases clipped from V and 2 bases from J, the junction kept 8 bases outside the gene matches. From germline, CDR1 is MNHEY and CDR2 SMNVEV (reference sequence). The CDR3 loop spans 15 amino acids. The CDR3 coding sequence is TGTGCCAGCAGTCCACAGGGGACAGTCAACTATGGCTACACCTTC. It is translated as CASSPQGTVNYGYTF.

The chain combines TRBV9 with TRBJ2-2; D possibly corresponds to TRBD2 (5 bases). Germline V gene sequence: CDR1 SGDLS, CDR2 YYNGEE. The V end was cut by 1 base, the J end by 4 bases, with 8 bases between. CDR3 length: 14 residues. Here the CDR3 DNA reads TGTGCCAGCAGCGTATTACGGGGCACCGGGGAGCTGTTTTTT. It specifies CASSVLRGTGELFF.

The chain joins TRBV30 to TRBJ1-5, with no clear D. Deletions cut 7 bases from V and 4 bases from J, with 14 bases between. This CDR3 has 13 residues. Looked up from germline, CDR1 is GTSNPN and CDR2 is SVGIG (reference sequence). The CDR3 bases are TGTGCCTCCGCCTTGGACTCTAATCAGCCCCAGCATTTT. Its protein product is CASALDSNQPQHF.

For this clone: Other DNA sequences in this sample translate to the same CDR3. The chain carries TRBV13 and TRBJ1-2; D is possibly TRBD1 (5 bases). The V and J ends lost 7 bases and 7 bases respectively, with 19 bases between them. Germline assignment: CDR1 PRHDT and CDR2 FYEKMQ (reference sequence). This CDR3 is 14 amino acids long. CDR3 nucleotides: TGTGCCAGCAACCTAGGAAGTTGGCAGGGTGGCTACACCTTC. Residues: CASNLGSWQGGYTF.

This clone was detected a few times. The V gene is TRBV5-1, the J gene TRBJ1-4; TRBD1 matches at 11 bases. The CDR3 totals 16 residues. CDR1 and CDR2 from the germline V gene are SGHRS and YFSETQ. V trimming: 1 base; J trimming: 8 bases; junction bases outside the gene matches: 7. CDR3 sequence reads: CASSLSDGTGGEKLFF. DNA for the CDR3: TGCGCCAGCAGCTTGAGTGACGGGACAGGGGGAGAAAAACTGTTTTTT.

The V gene is TRBV27, the J gene TRBJ1-3; 7 bases agree with TRBD1. Trimming removed 7 bases from V and 4 bases from J; junction bases left unmatched: 10. Germline V lookup: CDR1 MNHEY, CDR2 SMNVEV (reference sequence). This CDR3 contains 15 residues. For the CDR3, the DNA is TGTGCCAGCAAAGGGGGCCAGGCAGGCGGAAACACCATATATTTT. Translating gives CASKGGQAGGNTIYF.

This clone was detected once. The chain has TRBV4-1 and TRBJ1-6; D is uncertain. Trimming pared 0 bases from V and 10 bases from J, leaving 13 bases between. CDR1 and CDR2 (germline): MGHRA, YSYEKL. The CDR3 runs to 15 residues. DNA of the CDR3: TGCGCCAGCAGCCAAGATACGAGAGGAATATCACCCCTCCACTTT. It is translated as CASSQDTRGISPLHF.

For this clone: This specimen includes other DNA sequences encoding the same CDR3. V and J are TRBV5-1 and TRBJ1-1; D unresolved. Trimming took off 0 bases at V and 5 bases at J, with 2 bases between the two ends. Germline V CDR1 and CDR2: SGHRS, YFSETQ. The CDR3 has 11 residues. The CDR3 region has the DNA TGCGCCAGCAGCTTGGGGACTGAAGCTTTCTTT. It yields the protein CASSLGTEAFF.

The chain employs TRBV5-1 and TRBJ2-5; D call uncertain. V lost 2 bases and J 4 bases, leaving 6 bases between the germline ends. Germline CDR1 reads SGHRS; CDR2 reads YFSETQ. The CDR3 length is 12 residues. CDR3 in DNA: TGCGCCAGCAGCTTCCCCCCAGAGACCCAGTACTTC. Translated, it gives CASSFPPETQYF.

CDR3 loop: CASSRLYRDSNNSPLHF. The CDR3 coding sequence is TGTGCCAGCAGCCGCCTCTATAGGGACAGTAATAATTCACCCCTCCACTTT. The J gene is TRBJ1-6, the V gene TRBV11-2; 7 nucleotides align to TRBD1. Germline CDR1 SGHAT, CDR2 FQNNGV. With V trimmed by 5 bases and J by 5 bases, 12 bases remained unmatched. The length of the CDR3 is 17 residues.

The rearrangement joins TRBV29-1 to TRBJ1-4; D not certain. Per the germline V gene, CDR1 is SQVTM and CDR2 is ANQGSEA. The CDR3 contains 14 residues. Trimming removed 0 bases at V and 7 bases at J, with 12 bases between. CDR3 nucleotides: TGCAGCGTTGAAGAATCGCCCTTCGGTGAAAAACTGTTTTTT. As protein: CSVEESPFGEKLFF.

This rearrangement joins TRBV7-9 to TRBJ1-4, with D possibly matching TRBD1 (6 bases). V lost 5 bases and J 0 bases, leaving 13 bases between the germline ends. The CDR3 consists of 16 residues. Germline V gene sequence: CDR1 SEHNR, CDR2 FQNEAQ (reference sequence). In nucleotides, the CDR3 is TGTGCCAGCAGCATTGGACAGTTCCCAACTAATGAAAAACTGTTTTTT. Translation gives CASSIGQFPTNEKLFF.

The chain uses TRBV4-2 and TRBJ1-1; 8 nucleotides line up with TRBD1. Trimming removed 4 bases from V and 0 bases from J; junction bases left unmatched: 4. The CDR3 runs 15 residues. Germline assignment: CDR1 LGHNA and CDR2 YNFKEQ. CDR3: CASSRPGQVNTEAFF. In DNA, the CDR3 is TGTGCCAGCAGCCGCCCGGGACAGGTGAACACTGAAGCTTTCTTT.

This clone showed up just once. The rearrangement uses TRBV5-1 and TRBJ1-4; TRBD1 might be the D (6 bases). V was pared by 4 bases and J by 6 bases, with 19 bases between. The CDR3 covers 16 residues. Germline assignment: CDR1 SGHRS and CDR2 YFSETQ. This CDR3 is CASSPNRGDGDEKLFF. The CDR3 DNA sequence: TGCGCCAGCAGCCCCAATAGGGGGGATGGTGATGAAAAACTGTTTTTT.

This chain links TRBV19 with TRBJ1-2, with TRBD1 matching over 8 bases. CDR3 length: 12 residues. J lost 8 bases, V lost 7 bases, and 6 bases had no gene match. Germline V gene sequence: CDR1 LNHDA, CDR2 SQIVND (reference sequence). Written as DNA, the CDR3 is TGTGCCAGTACCACAGGGGGTGAAGGCTACACCTTC. This sequence encodes CASTTGGEGYTF.

This sequence joins TRBV2 and TRBJ1-5; possibly TRBD1 for D (5 bases). There are 14 residues in the CDR3. Germline CDR1 SNHLY, CDR2 FYNNEI. V lost 4 bases and J 0 bases, leaving 7 bases between the germline ends. The CDR3: CASSAGYSNQPQHF. In DNA form, the CDR3 reads TGTGCCAGCAGTGCAGGGTATAGCAATCAGCCCCAGCATTTT. The entire variable domain, with the rest obtained from reference TRBV2 and TRBJ1-5, is as follows: EPEVTQTPSHQVTQMGQEVILRCVPISNHLYFYWYRQILGQKVEFLVSFYNNEISEKSEIFDDQFSVERPDGSNFTLKIRSTKLEDSAMYFCASSAGYSNQPQHFGDGTRLSIL.

The chain combines TRBV5-1 with TRBJ2-1, with TRBD2 identical over 12 bases. From germline, CDR1 is SGHRS and CDR2 YFSETQ. The V and J ends lost 4 bases and 9 bases, in that order; junction bases with no gene match: 8. The CDR3 totals 15 residues. Here the CDR3 reads CASSGTSGGQGEQFF. The CDR3 bases are TGCGCCAGCAGCGGCACTAGCGGGGGGCAGGGTGAGCAGTTCTTC.